This TCR beta chain was recovered during a study of blood T cell repertoires in COVID-19. Across the study: Samples taken during acute and convalescent COVID-19 were collected in the United States, Italy and Spain. Sample material is recorded as cDNA or gDNA derived from T cells, B-cell-depleted T cells, or PBMCs.

This CDR3 has 17 residues. J lost 0 bases, V lost 0 bases, and 4 bases had no gene match. The germline gives CDR1 MGHRA, CDR2 YSYEKL. Individuals aged about 18 to 100 years were recruited from about two dozen US areas. Participants had their cohort set by participant-reported clinical history. Some clones are missing from TCRdb's copy, which holds only in-frame ones; the method was immunoSEQ multiplex PCR. The table includes around 330,000 clones, about nine tenths detected once. The count of this clone is one. Sequences were obtained from PBMCs or T cells enriched from blood (not recorded which). This receptor was taken from a man aged 55 to 69 who had recovered from COVID-19. V and J are TRBV4-1 and TRBJ2-3, with 9 bases lining up with TRBD2. The CDR3 reads CASSQESSGRSTDTQYF. The CDR3 DNA sequence: TGCGCCAGCAGCCAAGAATCAAGCGGGAGGAGCACAGATACGCAGTATTTT.